The sequence of this T cell receptor beta chain was determined in a study of regulatory T cells in long-lasting Graves disease. Study outcomes and limitations: Fewer public clonotypes were shared by new patients (around 1,000) than by persistent patients (2,741). Persistent disease preferred TRBV28, TRBJ1-2 and TRBJ2-5.

This CDR3 is 11 amino acids long. The trim removed 11 bases at V and 4 bases at J, leaving 2 bases unmatched. Germline V gene data show CDR1 as ENHRY and CDR2 as SYGVKD. Relying on iRepertoire HTBI primers and Arm-PCR of CDR3 regions, the team built TCR beta libraries. TCRdb re-called the multiplex PCR reads with MiXCR, one entry per CDR3 protein. The table records around 400,000 distinct CDR3 sequences, roughly a sixth of them present only once. This clonotype was detected a few times. Its antigen is not identified. Described time point: newly diagnosed GD, antithyroid drugs for less than 3 months. Making the TCR library involved RNA that had been extracted from PBMCs. In Xi'an, China, an endocrinology department was the source of patients. Blood from the periphery, 8.5 to 9 milliliters in all, was drawn into EDTA tubes.

This material consisted of peripheral blood mononuclear cells (PBMCs), taken at new diagnosis, from a patient treated with antithyroid drugs. This rearrangement joins TRBV10-3 to TRBJ1-2; TRBD1 aligns across 9 bases. This clonotype originated in a female donor with Graves disease. The CDR3 DNA follows: TGTGCCGTGACAGGGGGCTATGGCTACACCTTC. Its translation is CAVTGGYGYTF.